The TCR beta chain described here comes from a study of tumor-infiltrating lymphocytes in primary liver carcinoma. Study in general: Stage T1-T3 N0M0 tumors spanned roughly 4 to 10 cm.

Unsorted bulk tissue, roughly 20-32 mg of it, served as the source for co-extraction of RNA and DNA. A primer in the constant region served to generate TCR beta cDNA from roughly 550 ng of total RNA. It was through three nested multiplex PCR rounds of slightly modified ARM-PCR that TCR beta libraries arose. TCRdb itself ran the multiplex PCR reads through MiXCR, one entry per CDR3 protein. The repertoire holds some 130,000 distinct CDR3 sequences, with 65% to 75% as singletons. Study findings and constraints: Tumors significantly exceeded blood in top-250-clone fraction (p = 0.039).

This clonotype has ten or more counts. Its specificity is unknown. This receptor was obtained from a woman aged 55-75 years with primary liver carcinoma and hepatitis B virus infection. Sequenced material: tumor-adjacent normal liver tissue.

In DNA form, the CDR3 reads TGTGCCAGCAGCTTGGGGGCCCCGGGAGCGAGCAATCAGCCCCAGCATTTT. This gives the protein CASSLGAPGASNQPQHF. The gene calls are TRBV5-4 and TRBJ1-5; no firm D call. Trimming shortened V by 0 bases and J by 1 base, and 14 bases separated the two germline ends. The V gene's germline CDR1 is SGHNT and CDR2 YYREEE (reference sequence). The CDR3 has 17 residues.